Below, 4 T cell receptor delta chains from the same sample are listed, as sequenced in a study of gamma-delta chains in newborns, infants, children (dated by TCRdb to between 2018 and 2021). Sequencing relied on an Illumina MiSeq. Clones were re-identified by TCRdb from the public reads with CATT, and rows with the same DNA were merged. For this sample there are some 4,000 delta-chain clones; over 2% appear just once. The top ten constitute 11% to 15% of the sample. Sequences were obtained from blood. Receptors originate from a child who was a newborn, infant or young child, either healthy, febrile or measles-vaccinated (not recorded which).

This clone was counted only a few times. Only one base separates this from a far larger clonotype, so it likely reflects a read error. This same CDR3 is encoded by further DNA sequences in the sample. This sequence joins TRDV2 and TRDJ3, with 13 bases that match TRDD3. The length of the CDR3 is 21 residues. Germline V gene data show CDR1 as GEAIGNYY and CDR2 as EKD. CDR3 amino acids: CACDTLLGDTRFSWDTRQMFF. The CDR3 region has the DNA TGTGCCTGCGACACCCTACTGGGGGATACGCGGTTCTCCTGGGACACCCGACAGATGTTTTTC.

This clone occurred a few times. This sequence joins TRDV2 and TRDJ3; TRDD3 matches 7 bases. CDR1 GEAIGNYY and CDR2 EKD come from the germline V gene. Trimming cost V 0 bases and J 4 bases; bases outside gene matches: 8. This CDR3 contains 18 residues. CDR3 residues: CACDTVDTRSWDTRQMFF. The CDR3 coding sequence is TGTGCCTGTGACACCGTGGATACGAGGTCTTGGGACACCCGACAGATGTTTTTC.

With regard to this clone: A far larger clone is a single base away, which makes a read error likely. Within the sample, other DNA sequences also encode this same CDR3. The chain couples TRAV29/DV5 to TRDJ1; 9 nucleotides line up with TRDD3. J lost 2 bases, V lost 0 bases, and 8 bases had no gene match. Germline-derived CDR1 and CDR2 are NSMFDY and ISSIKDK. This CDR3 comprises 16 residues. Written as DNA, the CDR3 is TGTGCAGCAAGCGCGAGAGTGGGGGATAAAACCGATAAACTCATCTTT. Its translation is CAASARVGDKTDKLIF.

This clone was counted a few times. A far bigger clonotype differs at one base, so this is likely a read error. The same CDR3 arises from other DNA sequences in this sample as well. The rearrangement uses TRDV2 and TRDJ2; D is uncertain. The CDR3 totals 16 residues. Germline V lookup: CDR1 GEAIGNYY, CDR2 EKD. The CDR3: CACDTLGPLLTAQLFF. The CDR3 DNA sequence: TGTGCCTGTGACACGTTGGGTCCGCTTTTGACAGCACAGCTCTTCTTT.